This T cell receptor beta chain was captured in a study of blood T cell repertoires in COVID-19. About the research overall: COVID-19 samples collected from the United States, Italy and Spain covered acute and convalescent phases.

Method: immunoSEQ multiplex PCR; TCRdb's copy keeps in-frame clones and lacks some. The table shows fewer than 350,000 clones, with 70% to 90% occurring only once. CDR1 is KGHSH, CDR2 LQKENI, per germline. V shed 5 bases and J 4 bases; nucleotides not matched to a gene: 6. The CDR3 runs 15 residues. The receptor was isolated from a woman aged 25 to 39 with COVID-19, enrolled during active disease. The sequencing sample was made of peripheral blood. The V gene is TRBV18, the J gene TRBJ2-7; 12 nucleotides line up with TRBD1. CDR3 sequence: CASSSPGQGAYEQYF. CDR3 DNA sequence: TGTGCCAGCTCATCGCCGGGACAGGGGGCTTACGAGCAGTACTTC.